This T cell receptor beta chain was captured in a study of ipilimumab plus nivolumab after autologous stem cell transplantation. Study context: Typical patient got a handful of ipilimumab doses and about eight nivolumab doses (median). Myeloma cases were transplant-naive high-risk or relapsed within 3 years post first autologous transplant. The study's findings and limits: Authors suggest TCR repertoire, Treg phenotype and gut microbiota support further study.

Data came from immunoSEQ multiplex PCR; TCRdb stores just in-frame clones and leaves some out. The data contain about 9,400 clones, around two thirds of them singletons. Starting 14 to 28 days after autologous transplant, ipilimumab 1 mg/kg was given. Germline V gene sequence: CDR1 SNHLY, CDR2 FYNNEI. V lost 6 bases, J lost 2 bases, and 8 bases stayed unmatched. CDR3 length: 16 residues. As concerns this clone: The antigen is undetermined. At the DNA level, this CDR3 is encoded by other sequences in the same sample as well.

This specimen was PBMCs, taken in a trial of ipilimumab plus nivolumab as post-transplant consolidation. The chain carries TRBV2 and TRBJ2-3; TRBD2 agrees at 10 bases. The source of this sequence is a female donor with multiple myeloma. The CDR3 here is CASSGVAGGDTDTQYF. CDR3 sequence (DNA): TGTGCCAGCAGCGGGGTAGCGGGGGGAGACACAGATACGCAGTATTTT.